This T cell receptor beta chain was found in a study of blood T cells in healthy people across ages. With a J-beta primer mix and a sample-barcoded 5' primer, a second PCR ran about 7 to 11 cycles. TCRdb called the 5' RACE reads again in MiXCR, with one record for every CDR3 protein. The sample lists over 950,000 distinct CDR3 sequences, just over 50% occurring once. CDR3 length equals 16 residues. Trimming pared 4 bases from V and 6 bases from J, leaving 20 bases between. Germline CDR1 is LGHNA and CDR2 is YSLEER. The chain recombines TRBV4-3 with TRBJ2-3; the D is unclear. Specimen: blood. This sequence originates from a woman aged 55-69 years in good health. The CDR3 nucleotides are TGCGCCAGCAGCCGTTTCAAGTCGAGTGACCGCGATACGCAGTATTTT. As protein: CASSRFKSSDRDTQYF.